A selection of T cell receptor beta chains follows, all from one sample in a study of technical replicates of blood from a few donors. The table came from immunoSEQ multiplex PCR; TCRdb's copy has only in-frame clones and leaves some out. The data hold about 97,000 clones, with roughly 95% observed a single time. Material: T cells isolated from PBMCs. Every receptor here comes from a human donor in good health. CDR3s include the opening cysteine and the closing phenylalanine or tryptophan. A D gene is named only where the DNA matches it firmly. Part of the rows lack a size; the others show once, few, many or a class for expanded clones.

V gene	CDR3 length	clone size	J gene	D gene	CDR3 protein	CDR3 DNA
TRBV27	13	.	TRBJ2-7	.	CASSSRNWYEQYF	TGTGCCAGCAGTTCGAGGAATTGGTACGAGCAGTACTTC
TRBV2	16	.	TRBJ2-7	TRBD2	CASSGGEGRASYEQYF	TGTGCCAGCAGTGGTGGTGAAGGGAGGGCTTCGTACGAGCAGTACTTC
TRBV4-1	12	.	TRBJ1-1	.	CASSLAGIEAFF	TGCGCCAGCAGCCTCGCCGGGATCGAAGCTTTCTTT
TRBV28	15	.	TRBJ1-1	.	CASRLTVTGNTEAFF	TGTGCCAGCAGACTAACAGTGACAGGGAACACTGAAGCTTTCTTT
TRBV27	15	once	TRBJ1-5	TRBD1	CATSRGGVFNQPQHF	TGTGCCACCTCGCGAGGGGGCGTCTTCAATCAGCCCCAGCATTTT
TRBV2	11	.	TRBJ2-1	.	CASSGLIGRLF	TGTGCCAGCAGTGGACTTATTGGAAGGCTCTTC
TRBV28	14	.	TRBJ1-4	.	CASSSRGGNEKLFF	TGTGCCAGCAGTTCTAGGGGGGGGAATGAAAAACTGTTTTTT
TRBV28	17	.	TRBJ2-7	TRBD1	CASRQLFGQALSYEQYF	TGTGCCAGCAGACAACTATTCGGACAGGCCCTATCCTACGAGCAGTACTTC
TRBV6-6	13	.	TRBJ2-1	TRBD2	CASSYYGGNEQFF	TGTGCCAGCAGTTACTACGGGGGGAATGAGCAGTTCTTC
TRBV5-1	18	.	TRBJ1-1	TRBD1	CASSFGPGQGLGNTEAFF	TGCGCCAGCAGCTTCGGACCGGGACAGGGGTTAGGTAACACTGAAGCTTTCTTT
TRBV4-1	16	.	TRBJ2-1	TRBD1	CASSQVTGTGANEQFF	TGCGCCAGCAGCCAAGTAACCGGGACAGGGGCCAATGAGCAGTTCTTC
TRBV10-2	15	.	TRBJ1-5	.	CASSEGGGRNQPQHF	TGCGCCAGCAGTGAGGGGGGCGGCAGAAATCAGCCCCAGCATTTT
TRBV6-5	12	.	TRBJ1-5	TRBD1	CASSSGGQPQHF	TGTGCCAGCAGTTCAGGGGGGCAGCCCCAGCATTTT
TRBV6-5	14	once	TRBJ2-4	TRBD1	CASSRGQSGNIQYF	TGTGCCAGCAGCCGGGGACAGTCCGGGAACATTCAGTACTTC
TRBV5-1	14	.	TRBJ1-1	.	CASSLTGSRLEAFF	TGCGCCAGCAGCTTGACGGGTTCTCGGCTCGAAGCTTTCTTT
TRBV4-3	15	.	TRBJ2-7	TRBD2	CASSPRGGAFHEQYF	TGCGCCAGCAGCCCCCGGGGGGGGGCGTTTCACGAGCAGTACTTC